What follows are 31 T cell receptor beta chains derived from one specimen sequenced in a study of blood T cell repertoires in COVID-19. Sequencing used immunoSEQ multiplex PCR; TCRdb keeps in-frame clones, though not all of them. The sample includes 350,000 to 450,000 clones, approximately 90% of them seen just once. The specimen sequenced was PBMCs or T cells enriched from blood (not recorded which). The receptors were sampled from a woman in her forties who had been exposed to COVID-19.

In DNA, the CDR3 is TGCGCCAGCAGCTTCACAGGGCCCGGAAACACCATATATTTT. It encodes CASSFTGPGNTIYF. The rearrangement joins TRBV5-1 to TRBJ1-3; D possibly corresponds to TRBD1 (6 bases). Germline CDR1 is SGHRS and CDR2 is YFSETQ. The CDR3 contains 14 residues. Trimming left V 2 bases short and J 4 bases short, with 10 bases between.

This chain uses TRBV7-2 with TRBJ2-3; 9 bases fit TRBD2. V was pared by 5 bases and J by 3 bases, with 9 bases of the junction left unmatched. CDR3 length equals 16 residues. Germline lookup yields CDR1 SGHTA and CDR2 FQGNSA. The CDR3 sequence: CASSRVRAGGTDTQYF. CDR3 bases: TGTGCCAGCAGCCGGGTACGCGCGGGAGGGACAGATACGCAGTATTTT.

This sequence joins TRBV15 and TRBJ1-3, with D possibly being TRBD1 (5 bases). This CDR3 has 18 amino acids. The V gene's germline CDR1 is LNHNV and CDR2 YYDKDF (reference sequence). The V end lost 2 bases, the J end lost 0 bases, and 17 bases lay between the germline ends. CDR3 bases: TGTGCCACCAGCAGAAAAAACCAACCAGGGCCCTCTGGAAACACCATATATTTT. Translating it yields CATSRKNQPGPSGNTIYF.

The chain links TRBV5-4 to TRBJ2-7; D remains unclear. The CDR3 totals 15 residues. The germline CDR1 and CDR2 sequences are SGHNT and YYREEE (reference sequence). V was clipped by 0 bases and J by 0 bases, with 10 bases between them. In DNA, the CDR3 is TGTGCCAGCAGCTTGGCCGGTTTAACCTCCTACGAGCAGTACTTC. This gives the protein CASSLAGLTSYEQYF.

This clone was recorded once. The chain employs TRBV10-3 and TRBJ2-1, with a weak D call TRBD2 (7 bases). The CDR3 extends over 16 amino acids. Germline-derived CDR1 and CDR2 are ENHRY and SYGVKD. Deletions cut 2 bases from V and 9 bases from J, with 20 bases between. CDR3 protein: CAISESTGPWEGEQFF. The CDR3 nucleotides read TGTGCCATCAGTGAGAGTACAGGGCCCTGGGAGGGTGAGCAGTTCTTC.

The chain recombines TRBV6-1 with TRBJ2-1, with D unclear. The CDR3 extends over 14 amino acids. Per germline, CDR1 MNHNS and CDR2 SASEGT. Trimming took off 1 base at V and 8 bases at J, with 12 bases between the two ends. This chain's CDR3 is CASSEGGSSYEQFF. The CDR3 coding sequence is TGTGCCAGCAGTGAAGGCGGCAGTTCATATGAGCAGTTCTTC.

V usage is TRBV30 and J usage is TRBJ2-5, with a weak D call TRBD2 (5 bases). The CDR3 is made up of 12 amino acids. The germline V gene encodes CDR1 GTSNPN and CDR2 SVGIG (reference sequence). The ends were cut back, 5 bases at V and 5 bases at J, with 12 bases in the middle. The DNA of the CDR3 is TGTGCCTGGTCGGGGTTCGGGGAGACCCAGTACTTC. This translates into CAWSGFGETQYF.

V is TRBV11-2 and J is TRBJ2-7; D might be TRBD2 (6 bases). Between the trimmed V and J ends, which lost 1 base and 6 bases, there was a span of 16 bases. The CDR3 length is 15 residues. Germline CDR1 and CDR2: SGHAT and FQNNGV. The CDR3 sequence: CASSLGRGMVFEQYF. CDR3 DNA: TGTGCCAGCAGCTTAGGGAGGGGAATGGTTTTCGAGCAGTACTTC.

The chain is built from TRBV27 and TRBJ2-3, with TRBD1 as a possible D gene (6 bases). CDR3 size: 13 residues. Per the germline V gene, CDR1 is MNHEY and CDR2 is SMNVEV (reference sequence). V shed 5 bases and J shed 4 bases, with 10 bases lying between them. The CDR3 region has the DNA TGTGCCAGCAGTGGGGGCAGGGCAGATACGCAGTATTTT. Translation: CASSGGRADTQYF.

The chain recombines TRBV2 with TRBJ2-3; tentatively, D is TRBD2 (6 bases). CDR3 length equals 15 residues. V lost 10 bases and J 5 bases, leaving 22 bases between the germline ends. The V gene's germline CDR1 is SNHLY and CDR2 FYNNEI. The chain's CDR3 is CATIFRDSLLDTQYF. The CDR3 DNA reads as TGTGCCACCATCTTCCGGGACTCGCTGTTAGATACGCAGTATTTT.

In nucleotides, the CDR3 is TGTGCCAGCAGCGTAGGACTAGCGTTGAGGGCAGATACGCAGTATTTT. Translated, it gives CASSVGLALRADTQYF. The chain uses TRBV9 and TRBJ2-3, with 8 bases matching TRBD2. The trim removed 0 bases at V and 4 bases at J, leaving 7 bases unmatched. CDR1 is SGDLS, CDR2 YYNGEE, per germline. The CDR3 spans 16 residues.

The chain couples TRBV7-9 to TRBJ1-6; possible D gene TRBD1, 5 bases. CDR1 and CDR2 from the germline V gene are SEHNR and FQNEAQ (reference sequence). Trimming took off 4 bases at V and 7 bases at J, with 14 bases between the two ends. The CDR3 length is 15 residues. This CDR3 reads CASSSVGPGNSPLHF. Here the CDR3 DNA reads TGTGCCAGCAGCTCGGTAGGGCCAGGGAATTCACCCCTCCACTTT.

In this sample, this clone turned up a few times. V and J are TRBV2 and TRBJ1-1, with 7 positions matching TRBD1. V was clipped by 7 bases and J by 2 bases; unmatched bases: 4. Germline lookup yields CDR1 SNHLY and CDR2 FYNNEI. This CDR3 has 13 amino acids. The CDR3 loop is CASTRQGNTEAFF. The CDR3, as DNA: TGTGCCAGCACCCGACAGGGCAACACTGAAGCTTTCTTT.

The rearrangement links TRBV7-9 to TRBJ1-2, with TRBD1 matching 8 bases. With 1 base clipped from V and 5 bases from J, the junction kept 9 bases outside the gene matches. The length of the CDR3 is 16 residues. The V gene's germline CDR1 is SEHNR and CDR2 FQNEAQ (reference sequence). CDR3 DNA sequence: TGTGCCAGCAGCTTAGTGGGCCAGGGGGCGCGATATGGCTACACCTTC. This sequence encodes CASSLVGQGARYGYTF.

CDR3 region: CASSMSRQGNSPLHF. The CDR3 nucleotides are TGTGCCAGCAGCATGTCTAGACAGGGTAATTCACCCCTCCACTTT. The chain has TRBV7-9 and TRBJ1-6; the match to TRBD1 covers 7 bases. This CDR3 contains 15 residues. Germline V lookup: CDR1 SEHNR, CDR2 FQNEAQ (reference sequence). Trimming took 5 bases from V and 6 from J; bases not matched to a gene: 7.

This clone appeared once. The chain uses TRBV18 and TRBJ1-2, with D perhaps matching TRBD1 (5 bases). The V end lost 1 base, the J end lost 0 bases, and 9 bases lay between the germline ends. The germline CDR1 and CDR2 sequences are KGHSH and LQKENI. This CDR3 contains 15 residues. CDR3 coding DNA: TGTGCCAGCTCACCACGGGGCGGAGCTAACTATGGCTACACCTTC. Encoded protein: CASSPRGGANYGYTF.

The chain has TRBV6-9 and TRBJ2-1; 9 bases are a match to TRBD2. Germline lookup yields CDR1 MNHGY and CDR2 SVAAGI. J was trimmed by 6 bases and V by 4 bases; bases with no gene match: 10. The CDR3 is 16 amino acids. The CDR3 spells CASSCSGGPRGNEQFF. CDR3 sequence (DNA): TGTGCCAGCAGTTGTAGCGGGGGCCCGAGAGGCAATGAGCAGTTCTTC.

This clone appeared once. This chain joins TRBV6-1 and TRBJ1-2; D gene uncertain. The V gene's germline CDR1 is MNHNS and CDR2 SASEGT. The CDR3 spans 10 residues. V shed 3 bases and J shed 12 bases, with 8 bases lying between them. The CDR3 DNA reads TGTGCCAGCAGTGATACCACTGACACCTTC. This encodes CASSDTTDTF.

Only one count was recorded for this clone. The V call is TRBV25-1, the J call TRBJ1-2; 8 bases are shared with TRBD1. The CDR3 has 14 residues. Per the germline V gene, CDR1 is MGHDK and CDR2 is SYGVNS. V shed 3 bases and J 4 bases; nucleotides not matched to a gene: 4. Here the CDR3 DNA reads TGTGCCAGCAGTGATAGACAGGGGTTCTATGGCTACACCTTC. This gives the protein CASSDRQGFYGYTF.

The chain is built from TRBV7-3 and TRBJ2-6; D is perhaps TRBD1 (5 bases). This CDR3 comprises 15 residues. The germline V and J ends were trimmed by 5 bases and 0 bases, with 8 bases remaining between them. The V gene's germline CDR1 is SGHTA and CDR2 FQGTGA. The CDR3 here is CASSTQGSGANVLTF. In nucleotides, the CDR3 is TGTGCCAGCAGCACGCAGGGCTCTGGGGCCAACGTCCTGACTTTC.

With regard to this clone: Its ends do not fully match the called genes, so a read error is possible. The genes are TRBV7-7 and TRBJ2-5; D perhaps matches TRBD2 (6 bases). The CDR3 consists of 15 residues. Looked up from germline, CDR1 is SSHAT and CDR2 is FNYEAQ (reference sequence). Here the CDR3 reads CASSLALALGETQYF. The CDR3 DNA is TGTGCTAGCAGCTTAGCTCTAGCGTTGGGGGAGACCCAGTACTTC.

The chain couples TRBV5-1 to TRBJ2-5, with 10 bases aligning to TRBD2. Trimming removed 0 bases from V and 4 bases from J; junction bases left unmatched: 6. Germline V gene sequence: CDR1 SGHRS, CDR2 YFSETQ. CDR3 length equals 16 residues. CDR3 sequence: CASSLADSGRGETQYF. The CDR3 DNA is TGCGCCAGCAGCTTGGCGGACAGCGGGAGGGGAGAGACCCAGTACTTC.

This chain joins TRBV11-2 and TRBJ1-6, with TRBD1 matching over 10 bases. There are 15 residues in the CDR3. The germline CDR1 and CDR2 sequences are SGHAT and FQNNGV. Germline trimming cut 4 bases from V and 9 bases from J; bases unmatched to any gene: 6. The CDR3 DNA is TGTGCCAGCAGCTCCCGGGACAGGGGTTTTTCACCCCTCCACTTT. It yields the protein CASSSRDRGFSPLHF.

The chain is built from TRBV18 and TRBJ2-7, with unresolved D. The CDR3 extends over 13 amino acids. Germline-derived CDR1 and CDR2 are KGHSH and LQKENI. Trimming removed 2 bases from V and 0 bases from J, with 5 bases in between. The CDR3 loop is CASSPYNSYEQYF. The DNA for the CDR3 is TGTGCCAGCTCACCATACAACTCCTACGAGCAGTACTTC. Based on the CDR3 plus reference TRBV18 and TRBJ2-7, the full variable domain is NAGVMQNPRHLVRRRGQEARLRCSPMKGHSHVYWYRQLPEEGLKFMVYLQKENIIDESGMPKERFSAEFPKEGPSILRIQQVVRGDSAAYFCASSPYNSYEQYFGPGTRLTVT.

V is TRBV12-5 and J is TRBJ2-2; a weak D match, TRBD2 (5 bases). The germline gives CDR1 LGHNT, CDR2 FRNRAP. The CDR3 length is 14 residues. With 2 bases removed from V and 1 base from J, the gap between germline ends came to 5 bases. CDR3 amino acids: CASGLRENTGELFF. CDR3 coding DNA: TGTGCTAGTGGTTTGCGGGAGAACACCGGGGAGCTGTTTTTT.

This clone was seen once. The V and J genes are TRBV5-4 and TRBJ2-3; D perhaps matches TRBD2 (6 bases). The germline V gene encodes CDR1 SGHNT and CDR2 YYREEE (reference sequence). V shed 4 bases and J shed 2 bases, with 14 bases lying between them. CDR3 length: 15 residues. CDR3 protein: CASSSRDSFTDTQYF. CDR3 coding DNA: TGTGCCAGCAGCAGCCGGGACTCCTTCACAGATACGCAGTATTTT.

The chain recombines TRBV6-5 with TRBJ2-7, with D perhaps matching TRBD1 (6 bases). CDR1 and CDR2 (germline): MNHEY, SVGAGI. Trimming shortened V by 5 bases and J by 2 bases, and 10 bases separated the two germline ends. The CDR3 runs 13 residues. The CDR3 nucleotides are TGTGCCAGCAGTCCAGGGGACCCCTACGAGCAGTACTTC. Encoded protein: CASSPGDPYEQYF.

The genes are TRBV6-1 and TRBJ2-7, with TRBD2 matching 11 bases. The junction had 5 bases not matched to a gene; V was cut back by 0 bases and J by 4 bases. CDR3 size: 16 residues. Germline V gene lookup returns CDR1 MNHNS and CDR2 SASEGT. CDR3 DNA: TGTGCCAGCAGTGAAGCCGTGACTAGCGGGGCTTACGAGCAGTACTTC. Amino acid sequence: CASSEAVTSGAYEQYF.

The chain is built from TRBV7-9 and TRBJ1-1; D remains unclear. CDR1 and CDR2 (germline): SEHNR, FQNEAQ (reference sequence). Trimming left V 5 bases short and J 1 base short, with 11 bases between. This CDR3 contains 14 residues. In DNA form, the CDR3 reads TGTGCCAGCAGCAGATCAATTAGGAACACTGAAGCTTTCTTT. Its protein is CASSRSIRNTEAFF.

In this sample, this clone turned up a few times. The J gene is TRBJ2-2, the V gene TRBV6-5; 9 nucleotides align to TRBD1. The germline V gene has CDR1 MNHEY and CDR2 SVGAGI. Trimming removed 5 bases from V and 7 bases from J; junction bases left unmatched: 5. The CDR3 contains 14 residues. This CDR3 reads CASSLTGGNGELFF. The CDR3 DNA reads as TGTGCCAGCAGTCTGACAGGGGGGAACGGGGAGCTGTTTTTT.

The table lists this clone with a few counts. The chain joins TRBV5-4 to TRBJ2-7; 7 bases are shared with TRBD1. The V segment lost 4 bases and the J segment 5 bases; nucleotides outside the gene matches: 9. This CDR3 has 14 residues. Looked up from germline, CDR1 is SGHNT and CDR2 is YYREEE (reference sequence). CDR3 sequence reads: CASSTKTGTDEQYF. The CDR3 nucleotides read TGTGCCAGCAGCACGAAGACAGGGACCGACGAGCAGTACTTC.